Listed below are T cell receptor beta chains from one sample, sequenced in a study of cytomegalovirus exposure and HLA in healthy donors. Only in-frame clones appear in the TCRdb table, and some are missing; sequencing was by immunoSEQ multiplex PCR. The repertoire holds over 100,000 clones, with 77% as singletons. Sequencing used PBMCs. Receptor source: a male donor in good health and CMV-seropositive. The CDR3 runs from the conserved cysteine through the conserved F or W. D genes are given only for firm matches. Rows give clone size only sometimes, using once, few, many, or a class for an expanded clone.

clone size | J gene | V gene | D gene | CDR3 protein | CDR3 DNA
. | TRBJ1-2 | TRBV2 | TRBD1 | CASSEGLRTGAGGYTF | TGTGCCAGCAGTGAAGGTCTTAGGACAGGGGCCGGAGGCTACACCTTC
. | TRBJ1-3 | TRBV6-5 | . | CASSYPTGSGNTIYF | TGTGCCAGCAGTTACCCGACAGGCTCTGGAAACACCATATATTTT
. | TRBJ2-7 | TRBV27 | . | CASSLSSLHEQYF | TGTGCCAGCAGTTTATCTAGCTTACACGAGCAGTACTTC
. | TRBJ2-7 | TRBV9 | . | CASSPYPGSPTEQYF | TGTGCCAGCAGCCCCTACCCAGGGTCACCTACGGAGCAGTACTTC
. | TRBJ2-1 | TRBV4-2 | . | CASSQGDDRDSEQFF | TGTGCCAGCAGCCAAGGGGACGACAGGGACTCTGAGCAGTTCTTC
. | TRBJ2-2 | TRBV2 | . | CASSFSIPGELFF | TGTGCCAGCAGTTTCAGTATCCCCGGGGAGCTGTTTTTT
. | TRBJ2-6 | TRBV19 | TRBD1 | CASGTGGANVLTF | TGTGCCAGTGGGACAGGGGGGGCCAACGTCCTGACTTTC
. | TRBJ1-2 | TRBV9 | TRBD1 | CASSVDRGRGYTF | TGTGCCAGCAGCGTAGATAGGGGGCGAGGCTACACCTTC
. | TRBJ2-7 | TRBV5-1 | TRBD1 | CASSFARQGNYEQYF | TGCGCCAGCAGCTTTGCCCGACAGGGAAACTACGAGCAGTACTTC
. | TRBJ2-1 | TRBV18 | TRBD1 | CASSPRPRGTGDNEQFF | TGTGCCAGCTCACCACGACCCCGCGGGACAGGGGACAATGAGCAGTTCTTC
. | TRBJ1-1 | TRBV5-1 | . | CASSLEPQGTEAFF | TGCGCCAGCAGCTTGGAGCCTCAGGGGACTGAAGCTTTCTTT
. | TRBJ1-3 | TRBV15 | . | CATSYDGGSGNTIYF | TGTGCCACCAGCTATGATGGAGGCTCGGGAAACACCATATATTTT
. | TRBJ1-1 | TRBV16 | TRBD1 | CASSQWGQMNTEAFF | TGTGCCAGCAGCCAATGGGGACAGATGAACACTGAAGCTTTCTTT
. | TRBJ1-2 | TRBV2 | TRBD1 | CASSLDRGRGYGYTF | TGTGCCAGCAGCCTTGACAGGGGGCGAGGCTATGGCTACACCTTC
. | TRBJ1-2 | TRBV28 | . | CASSPPTTGGYTF | TGTGCCAGCAGTCCCCCGACAACTGGTGGCTACACCTTC
. | TRBJ1-5 | TRBV19 | . | CASRPTGNQPQHF | TGTGCCAGTAGACCTACAGGGAATCAGCCCCAGCATTTT
. | TRBJ2-3 | TRBV7-7 | . | CASSGVEGDGNTQYF | TGTGCCAGCAGCGGTGTTGAGGGTGACGGCAATACGCAGTATTTT
. | TRBJ2-7 | TRBV28 | TRBD1 | CASFTGTGAHEQYF | TGTGCCAGCTTTACCGGGACAGGGGCTCACGAGCAGTACTTC
few | TRBJ2-6 | TRBV21-1 | . | CASSPRDRGTASGANVLTF | TGTGCCAGCAGCCCCCGGGACAGGGGGACCGCCTCTGGGGCCAACGTCCTGACTTTC
few | TRBJ2-2 | TRBV7-8 | . | CASSPRRTTNTGELFF | TGTGCCAGCAGCCCCCGCCGGACAACGAACACCGGGGAGCTGTTTTTT
. | TRBJ1-2 | TRBV10-3 | . | CAIGAEGYTF | TGTGCCATTGGGGCAGAGGGCTACACCTTC
. | TRBJ2-7 | TRBV5-6 | . | CASSGGQNYEQYF | TGTGCCAGCAGCGGTGGACAGAACTACGAGCAGTACTTC
once | TRBJ2-6 | TRBV11-2 | TRBD1 | CATTWDSETGANVLTF | TGTGCCACGACTTGGGACAGCGAGACTGGGGCCAACGTCCTGACTTTC
few | TRBJ1-4 | TRBV7-9 | . | CSSSPSGQASNEKLFF | TGTTCCAGCAGCCCCTCCGGACAAGCTTCTAATGAAAAACTGTTTTTT
. | TRBJ1-2 | TRBV19 | TRBD1 | CASRRGQAYGYTF | TGTGCCAGTAGGCGGGGACAGGCCTATGGCTACACCTTC
. | TRBJ2-7 | TRBV18 | . | CASSLKRQARSYEQYF | TGTGCCAGCTCACTGAAACGACAGGCCCGTTCCTACGAGCAGTACTTC
once | TRBJ1-1 | TRBV5-1 | . | CASSPTDFLNTEAFF | TGCGCCAGCAGCCCGACAGATTTTCTGAACACTGAAGCTTTCTTT
. | TRBJ2-6 | TRBV28 | . | CATGGSWANVLTF | TGTGCCACCGGCGGGTCTTGGGCCAACGTCCTGACTTTC
few | TRBJ2-2 | TRBV2 | . | CASRPWGRGLGTGELFF | TGTGCCAGCAGGCCTTGGGGGCGGGGGCTGGGCACCGGGGAGCTGTTTTTT
. | TRBJ2-7 | TRBV18 | . | CASSPPTPSYEQYF | TGTGCCAGCTCACCACCGACACCCTCCTACGAGCAGTACTTC
. | TRBJ2-1 | TRBV7-2 | TRBD1 | CASSPRGRNEQFF | TGTGCCAGCAGCCCAAGGGGGCGCAATGAGCAGTTCTTC
. | TRBJ1-1 | TRBV28 | . | CASRITDTEAFF | TGTGCCAGCAGAATAACGGACACTGAAGCTTTCTTT
. | TRBJ2-7 | TRBV7-2 | TRBD2 | CASSLRASGTSEQYF | TGTGCCAGCAGCTTAAGGGCTAGCGGTACGTCCGAGCAGTACTTC
. | TRBJ2-7 | TRBV25-1 | . | CASSQAYEQYF | TGTGCCAGCAGCCAAGCCTACGAGCAGTACTTC
. | TRBJ2-2 | TRBV7-8 | TRBD2 | CASSSRTSGGGTGELFF | TGTGCCAGCAGCTCTAGGACTAGCGGGGGGGGGACCGGGGAGCTGTTTTTT
. | TRBJ1-3 | TRBV28 | . | CASSPGSGNTIYF | TGTGCCAGCAGTCCGGGCTCTGGAAACACCATATATTTT
. | TRBJ1-2 | TRBV29-1 | . | CSVEGQTSYGYTF | TGCAGCGTTGAAGGTCAGACTTCCTATGGCTACACCTTC
few | TRBJ2-1 | TRBV13 | . | CASSNYGSYNEQFF | TGTGCCAGCAGTAACTACGGCTCCTACAATGAGCAGTTCTTC
few | TRBJ1-4 | TRBV5-1 | . | CASSLGQTSDEKLFF | TGCGCCAGCAGCTTGGGTCAGACTTCAGACGAAAAACTGTTTTTT
. | TRBJ2-2 | TRBV11-2 | TRBD2 | CASSGSGRATGELFF | TGTGCCAGCAGCGGGAGCGGGAGGGCCACCGGGGAGCTGTTTTTT
. | TRBJ2-7 | TRBV7-9 | . | CASSPRVNTYEQYF | TGTGCCAGCAGCCCCAGGGTTAATACCTACGAGCAGTACTTC
. | TRBJ1-1 | TRBV19 | . | CATSQGMAYTEAFF | TGTGCCACGTCTCAGGGAATGGCGTACACTGAAGCTTTCTTT
. | TRBJ2-4 | TRBV27 | . | CASSFRGGHSQYF | TGTGCCAGCAGTTTCAGAGGGGGACACAGTCAGTACTTC
. | TRBJ2-2 | TRBV30 | . | CAWSRSMNTGELFF | TGTGCCTGGAGCCGGTCCATGAACACCGGGGAGCTGTTTTTT
. | TRBJ2-5 | TRBV19 | TRBD1 | CASSTTGGMETQYF | TGTGCCAGTAGCACGACAGGGGGCATGGAGACCCAGTACTTC
once | TRBJ1-2 | TRBV4-1 | . | CASSQDGGAQGYTF | TGCGCCAGCAGCCAAGATGGGGGGGCTCAAGGCTACACCTTC
. | TRBJ2-7 | TRBV7-2 | TRBD2 | CASSVTSGRGEQYF | TGTGCCAGCAGCGTTACTAGCGGGAGAGGCGAGCAGTACTTC
. | TRBJ2-3 | TRBV7-2 | TRBD2 | CASSRTSGSRTDTQYF | TGTGCCAGCAGCCGGACTAGCGGGAGTAGGACAGATACGCAGTATTTT
once | TRBJ1-5 | TRBV6-6 | . | CASSYGGGSQPQHF | TGTGCCAGCAGTTACGGGGGAGGAAGTCAGCCCCAGCATTTT
. | TRBJ2-1 | TRBV5-1 | TRBD2 | CASSLVAGGPNNEQFF | TGCGCCAGCAGCTTGGTAGCGGGGGGCCCCAACAATGAGCAGTTCTTC
. | TRBJ2-7 | TRBV5-1 | . | CASSQRTIGVHEQYF | TGCGCCAGCAGCCAAAGGACTATCGGGGTCCACGAGCAGTACTTC